This TCR beta chain was sequenced for a study of OX40 agonist ivuxolimab in advanced cancers. In the study overall: Every 2 weeks, patients got intravenous ivuxolimab at one of six dose levels (0.01-10 mg/kg).

The protocol was immunoSEQ multiplex PCR, while the TCRdb copy is restricted to in-frame clones and leaves out a portion. The sample shows about 78,000 clones, approximately 80% of them seen only once. Germline CDR1 KGHSH, CDR2 LQKENI. The CDR3 totals 14 residues. With 5 bases removed from V and 5 bases from J, the gap between germline ends came to 15 bases. The V and J genes are TRBV18 and TRBJ2-5, with a weak D call TRBD1 (6 bases). The clonotype originates from an adult with an advanced solid tumor such as melanoma, head and neck, liver or kidney cancer. This specimen was CD4+ or CD8+ T cells sorted from blood, taken in a trial of the OX40 agonist ivuxolimab. The CDR3 region has the DNA TGTGCCAGCTCAACGGGACAAACTCCGGAGACCCAGTACTTC. Amino acid sequence: CASSTGQTPETQYF. The full variable domain, its missing parts supplied by reference TRBV18 and TRBJ2-5, is NAGVMQNPRHLVRRRGQEARLRCSPMKGHSHVYWYRQLPEEGLKFMVYLQKENIIDESGMPKERFSAEFPKEGPSILRIQQVVRGDSAAYFCASSTGQTPETQYFGPGTRLLVL.